A selection of T cell receptor beta chains follows, all from one sample in a study of OX40 agonist ivuxolimab in advanced cancers. Clones were read by immunoSEQ multiplex PCR, and TCRdb kept only the in-frame ones, dropping some. This table has 79,000 or so clones, 65% to 90% appearing once. This sample comprised CD4+ or CD8+ T cells sorted from blood, obtained in a trial of the OX40 agonist ivuxolimab. The receptors derive from an adult with an advanced solid tumor such as melanoma, head and neck, liver or kidney cancer. The CDR3 runs from the conserved cysteine through the conserved F or W. The order of the fields is V gene, clone size, J gene, D gene, CDR3 protein, CDR3 DNA. A D gene is named only where the DNA matches it firmly. Part of the rows lack a size; the others show once, few, many or a class for expanded clones.

V: TRBV27
size: NA
J: TRBJ1-6
D: TRBD1
CDR3: CASSLGPGGNSPLHF
DNA: TGTGCCAGCAGTTTAGGGCCAGGGGGTAATTCACCCCTCCACTTT

V: TRBV7-9
size: NA
J: TRBJ1-6
D: NA
CDR3: CASSPRGGASSSPLHF
DNA: TGTGCCAGCAGCCCCCGGGGGGGGGCGAGCTCTTCACCCCTCCACTTT

V: TRBV7-2
size: NA
J: TRBJ2-7
D: TRBD1
CDR3: CASSPRQGSPYEQYF
DNA: TGTGCCAGCAGCCCACGACAGGGTAGCCCCTACGAGCAGTACTTC

V: TRBV4-2
size: NA
J: TRBJ1-2
D: NA
CDR3: CASSQSLPGRITGYGYTF
DNA: TGTGCCAGCAGCCAATCACTGCCGGGTAGAATAACGGGGTATGGCTACACCTTC

V: TRBV6-6
size: NA
J: TRBJ2-1
D: TRBD1
CDR3: CASSYRRDSHNEQFF
DNA: TGTGCCAGCAGTTACCGCCGGGACAGCCACAATGAGCAGTTCTTC

V: TRBV7-2
size: NA
J: TRBJ2-2
D: TRBD2
CDR3: CASSPPGGFGTGELFF
DNA: TGTGCCAGCAGCCCTCCGGGGGGGTTTGGCACCGGGGAGCTGTTTTTT

V: TRBV6-1
size: NA
J: TRBJ1-5
D: NA
CDR3: CASSEYPPGSSNQPQHF
DNA: TGTGCCAGCAGTGAATACCCCCCCGGGTCTAGCAATCAGCCCCAGCATTTT

V: TRBV5-1
size: NA
J: TRBJ2-3
D: TRBD1
CDR3: CASGRQGEGDTQYF
DNA: TGCGCCAGCGGAAGACAGGGCGAGGGAGATACGCAGTATTTT

V: TRBV5-4
size: few
J: TRBJ1-1
D: NA
CDR3: CASSLGGILNTEAFF
DNA: TGTGCCAGCAGCTTGGGCGGGATACTGAACACTGAAGCTTTCTTT

V: TRBV14
size: NA
J: TRBJ2-7
D: TRBD1
CDR3: CASSRWDRDLGEQYF
DNA: TGTGCCAGCAGCCGATGGGACAGGGACCTCGGCGAGCAGTACTTC

V: TRBV5-1
size: NA
J: TRBJ2-2
D: NA
CDR3: CASSPFTGDTGELFF
DNA: TGCGCCAGCAGCCCTTTCACAGGAGACACCGGGGAGCTGTTTTTT

V: TRBV5-4
size: NA
J: TRBJ1-2
D: NA
CDR3: CASSPDENYGYTF
DNA: TGTGCCAGCAGCCCGGACGAGAACTATGGCTACACCTTC

V: TRBV5-6
size: NA
J: TRBJ2-3
D: NA
CDR3: CASSYAPQGADTQYF
DNA: TGTGCCAGCAGCTATGCCCCTCAGGGAGCAGATACGCAGTATTTT

V: TRBV4-2
size: NA
J: TRBJ2-7
D: TRBD2
CDR3: CASSPSGGSAYEQYF
DNA: TGTGCCAGCAGCCCTTCGGGCGGGAGCGCTTACGAGCAGTACTTC

V: TRBV11-2
size: NA
J: TRBJ1-3
D: NA
CDR3: CASSRLGRRGNTIYF
DNA: TGTGCCAGTTCCAGGTTGGGTCGCCGGGGAAACACCATATATTTT